The rows below give T cell receptor beta chains drawn from one sample of a study of T cell clonotyping in hematopoietic cell transplantation. Using immunoSEQ multiplex PCR, the repertoire was profiled, and TCRdb retains in-frame clones only, with some absent. The repertoire has 16,000 or so clones, approximately 93% of them found once; the top ten carry under 2%. The sample consisted of peripheral blood mononuclear cells, taken before stem cell transplant. Source of these receptors: a man between 18 and 35 years old with biphenotypic leukemia. Some clones in this sample may be carry-over from other donors' samples. The CDR3 runs from the conserved cysteine through the conserved F or W. A D gene is named only where the DNA matches it firmly. Some rows have no size entry. The others give once, few or many, or a class for an expanded clone.

J gene: TRBJ2-7
V gene: TRBV4-3
clone size: once
D gene: TRBD1
CDR3 protein: CASSQESGTGGYEQYF
CDR3 DNA: TGCGCCAGCAGCCAAGAATCCGGGACAGGGGGCTACGAGCAGTACTTC

J gene: TRBJ2-3
V gene: TRBV10-3
clone size: .
D gene: TRBD2
CDR3 protein: CAISRLAGLRGDTQYF
CDR3 DNA: TGTGCCATCAGCCGACTAGCGGGCCTCAGGGGAGATACGCAGTATTTT

J gene: TRBJ1-2
V gene: TRBV6-5
clone size: .
D gene: .
CDR3 protein: CASTPTETHHGYTF
CDR3 DNA: TGTGCCAGCACGCCCACTGAAACCCATCATGGCTACACCTTC

J gene: TRBJ2-3
V gene: TRBV19
clone size: .
D gene: .
CDR3 protein: CASSISGGSTDTQYF
CDR3 DNA: TGTGCCAGTAGTATAAGTGGCGGTTCCACAGATACGCAGTATTTT

J gene: TRBJ2-2
V gene: TRBV28
clone size: once
D gene: .
CDR3 protein: CASSLVLAGELFF
CDR3 DNA: TGTGCCAGCAGTTTAGTATTGGCCGGGGAGCTGTTTTTT

J gene: TRBJ1-2
V gene: TRBV30
clone size: once
D gene: .
CDR3 protein: CACDPGPRYGYTF
CDR3 DNA: TGTGCCTGTGATCCGGGACCTCGCTATGGCTACACCTTC

J gene: TRBJ1-5
V gene: TRBV11-2
clone size: .
D gene: .
CDR3 protein: CASAPFGEDQPQHF
CDR3 DNA: TGTGCCAGCGCGCCCTTTGGGGAGGATCAGCCCCAGCATTTT

J gene: TRBJ2-7
V gene: TRBV9
clone size: .
D gene: .
CDR3 protein: CASGTGHYEQYF
CDR3 DNA: TGTGCCAGCGGGACGGGACACTACGAGCAGTACTTC

J gene: TRBJ2-1
V gene: TRBV5-1
clone size: .
D gene: .
CDR3 protein: CASSLTSPGEQFF
CDR3 DNA: TGCGCCAGCAGCTTGACTAGCCCGGGTGAGCAGTTCTTC

J gene: TRBJ1-2
V gene: TRBV30
clone size: .
D gene: .
CDR3 protein: CAWSAGNYGYTF
CDR3 DNA: TGTGCCTGGAGTGCGGGGAACTATGGCTACACCTTC

J gene: TRBJ2-7
V gene: TRBV4-1
clone size: .
D gene: .
CDR3 protein: CASSQTIPTGAYEQYF
CDR3 DNA: TGCGCCAGCAGCCAGACGATCCCGACAGGTGCCTACGAGCAGTACTTC

J gene: TRBJ2-2
V gene: TRBV5-1
clone size: .
D gene: .
CDR3 protein: CASSFVARGTGELFF
CDR3 DNA: TGCGCCAGCAGCTTTGTAGCCCGGGGCACCGGGGAGCTGTTTTTT

J gene: TRBJ2-7
V gene: TRBV27
clone size: .
D gene: .
CDR3 protein: CASSLQQGPEQYF
CDR3 DNA: TGTGCCAGCAGTTTACAACAGGGTCCCGAGCAGTACTTC

J gene: TRBJ2-7
V gene: TRBV6-5
clone size: .
D gene: .
CDR3 protein: CASQFLRGAYEQYF
CDR3 DNA: TGTGCCAGCCAGTTTTTAAGGGGGGCCTACGAGCAGTACTTC

J gene: TRBJ1-1
V gene: TRBV7-2
clone size: .
D gene: .
CDR3 protein: CASSLSQANTEAFF
CDR3 DNA: TGTGCCAGCAGCTTATCACAGGCGAACACTGAAGCTTTCTTT

J gene: TRBJ2-7
V gene: TRBV5-4
clone size: .
D gene: TRBD2
CDR3 protein: CASSPGGGSYEQYF
CDR3 DNA: TGTGCCAGCAGCCCGGGGGGGGGATCCTACGAGCAGTACTTC

J gene: TRBJ1-6
V gene: TRBV2
clone size: .
D gene: TRBD1
CDR3 protein: CASNSGTGNSPLHF
CDR3 DNA: TGTGCCAGCAATTCCGGGACAGGGAATTCACCCCTCCACTTT

J gene: TRBJ1-1
V gene: TRBV4-1
clone size: .
D gene: .
CDR3 protein: CASSQDWGGRTTEAFF
CDR3 DNA: TGCGCCAGCAGCCAAGATTGGGGGGGCAGGACCACTGAAGCTTTCTTT

J gene: TRBJ2-5
V gene: TRBV27
clone size: .
D gene: .
CDR3 protein: CASSPSGHPQETQYF
CDR3 DNA: TGTGCCAGCAGTCCCTCGGGACACCCCCAAGAGACCCAGTACTTC

J gene: TRBJ1-2
V gene: TRBV30
clone size: .
D gene: TRBD1
CDR3 protein: CASGQAHGNYGYTF
CDR3 DNA: TGTGCCTCGGGACAGGCACATGGTAACTATGGCTACACCTTC

J gene: TRBJ2-7
V gene: TRBV5-1
clone size: .
D gene: .
CDR3 protein: CASHGPNTYEQYF
CDR3 DNA: TGCGCCAGCCACGGACCGAATACCTACGAGCAGTACTTC

J gene: TRBJ2-7
V gene: TRBV4-1
clone size: .
D gene: .
CDR3 protein: CASSPPFNYEQYF
CDR3 DNA: TGCGCCAGCAGCCCACCTTTCAACTACGAGCAGTACTTC

J gene: TRBJ1-6
V gene: TRBV6-5
clone size: .
D gene: .
CDR3 protein: CASSRTIASPLHF
CDR3 DNA: TGTGCCAGCAGTAGGACAATAGCTTCACCCCTCCACTTT

J gene: TRBJ1-6
V gene: TRBV30
clone size: few
D gene: TRBD1
CDR3 protein: CACWDRGRVQYSPLHF
CDR3 DNA: TGTGCCTGTTGGGACAGGGGGCGCGTACAATATTCACCCCTCCACTTT

J gene: TRBJ2-4
V gene: TRBV30
clone size: once
D gene: .
CDR3 protein: CAWTQGAKNIQYF
CDR3 DNA: TGTGCCTGGACCCAGGGGGCCAAAAACATTCAGTACTTC

J gene: TRBJ2-7
V gene: TRBV7-7
clone size: .
D gene: .
CDR3 protein: CASSLGQGDEQYF
CDR3 DNA: TGTGCCAGCAGCTTAGGTCAGGGCGACGAGCAGTACTTC

J gene: TRBJ1-2
V gene: TRBV29-1
clone size: .
D gene: .
CDR3 protein: CSVELRTVYGYTF
CDR3 DNA: TGCAGCGTTGAACTCAGGACGGTCTATGGCTACACCTTC

J gene: TRBJ2-7
V gene: TRBV27
clone size: .
D gene: TRBD1
CDR3 protein: CASTLRDRGPYEQYF
CDR3 DNA: TGTGCCAGCACTCTCCGGGACAGGGGGCCCTACGAGCAGTACTTC

J gene: TRBJ1-3
V gene: TRBV6-5
clone size: .
D gene: TRBD1
CDR3 protein: CASSRQGESGNTIYF
CDR3 DNA: TGTGCCAGCAGCCGACAGGGGGAGTCTGGAAACACCATATATTTT

J gene: TRBJ2-7
V gene: TRBV5-1
clone size: .
D gene: TRBD1
CDR3 protein: CASSASGTGGYEQYF
CDR3 DNA: TGCGCCAGCAGCGCCTCCGGGACAGGGGGCTACGAGCAGTACTTC

J gene: TRBJ1-2
V gene: TRBV29-1
clone size: .
D gene: .
CDR3 protein: CSVVGSFYGYTF
CDR3 DNA: TGCAGCGTTGTGGGCAGCTTCTATGGCTACACCTTC

J gene: TRBJ2-3
V gene: TRBV5-8
clone size: .
D gene: .
CDR3 protein: CASSWDKRDTQYF
CDR3 DNA: TGTGCCAGCAGCTGGGATAAGCGGGATACGCAGTATTTT

J gene: TRBJ2-7
V gene: TRBV5-6
clone size: once
D gene: .
CDR3 protein: CASSFDETPSIRHF
CDR3 DNA: TGTGCCAGCAGCTTCGACGAGACCCCTTCCATCCGCCACTTC

J gene: TRBJ2-7
V gene: TRBV27
clone size: few
D gene: .
CDR3 protein: CASSSVGYEQYF
CDR3 DNA: TGTGCCAGCAGTTCGGTAGGGTACGAGCAGTACTTC

J gene: TRBJ1-1
V gene: TRBV30
clone size: .
D gene: .
CDR3 protein: CAWDLTGSMNTEAFF
CDR3 DNA: TGTGCCTGGGATTTGACAGGTAGTATGAACACTGAAGCTTTCTTT

J gene: TRBJ1-2
V gene: TRBV5-1
clone size: .
D gene: .
CDR3 protein: CASSQGGGPHYGYTF
CDR3 DNA: TGCGCCAGCAGTCAAGGTGGAGGCCCACACTATGGCTACACCTTC

J gene: TRBJ1-2
V gene: TRBV6-5
clone size: .
D gene: .
CDR3 protein: CASSYYREGDGYTF
CDR3 DNA: TGTGCCAGCAGTTATTACAGGGAAGGAGATGGCTACACCTTC

J gene: TRBJ2-1
V gene: TRBV27
clone size: .
D gene: TRBD1
CDR3 protein: CASREGQVSYNEQFF
CDR3 DNA: TGTGCCAGCAGGGAAGGACAGGTCTCCTACAATGAGCAGTTCTTC

J gene: TRBJ2-7
V gene: TRBV28
clone size: .
D gene: TRBD2
CDR3 protein: CASSLDGGYEQYF
CDR3 DNA: TGTGCCAGCAGTTTGGACGGGGGGTACGAGCAGTACTTC

J gene: TRBJ1-1
V gene: TRBV10-3
clone size: .
D gene: .
CDR3 protein: CAISEPSGTEAFF
CDR3 DNA: TGTGCCATCAGTGAGCCGTCCGGGACTGAAGCTTTCTTT

J gene: TRBJ1-2
V gene: TRBV29-1
clone size: .
D gene: .
CDR3 protein: CSVGSLVLSGGYTF
CDR3 DNA: TGCAGCGTTGGATCCCTCGTTCTCTCGGGGGGCTACACCTTC

J gene: TRBJ2-5
V gene: TRBV5-6
clone size: .
D gene: TRBD1
CDR3 protein: CASSFARGETQYF
CDR3 DNA: TGTGCCAGCAGCTTTGCCAGGGGGGAGACCCAGTACTTC

J gene: TRBJ1-1
V gene: TRBV9
clone size: .
D gene: .
CDR3 protein: CASSVTSSFDGGNPFF
CDR3 DNA: TGTGCCAGCAGCGTAACGTCCTCTTTCGACGGGGGAAATCCTTTCTTT

J gene: TRBJ1-2
V gene: TRBV6-5
clone size: .
D gene: .
CDR3 protein: CASSYEGRGYTF
CDR3 DNA: TGTGCCAGCAGTTATGAAGGGAGGGGCTACACCTTC

J gene: TRBJ1-2
V gene: TRBV7-2
clone size: .
D gene: .
CDR3 protein: CASSLSTGWDYGYTF
CDR3 DNA: TGTGCCAGCAGCTTAAGCACAGGGTGGGACTATGGCTACACCTTC